This T cell receptor beta chain emerged from a study of shared clonotypes between healthy human individuals (dated by TCRdb to about 2020). Some background on the complete study: A couple of women and a few men aged 18 to 49 years were included in the cohort. For each donor, three plates each were used for CD4 naive and CD4 memory, two plates were used for CD8 naive, and one plate was used for CD8 memory. Blood TCR repertoires of several healthy adults were deeply sequenced to estimate repertoire size and the extent of clonotype sharing between individuals. To increase sequencing depth and limit assay-specific biases, TCR repertoire library preparation and sequencing were carried out by different laboratories using diverse techniques. Leukapheresis yielded between about 0.85 and 9 billion PBMCs per donor.

Using the deep immunoSEQ assay, TCR CDR3 regions were amplified from genomic DNA by multiplex PCR. Extracted genomic DNA from each cell subset was spread evenly across all wells of several immunoSEQ 96-well plates, with each plate serving as a replicate. For sorted subsets, roughly 200 ng of genomic DNA, equivalent to roughly 33,000 T cell genomes, went into each replicate PCR. The purified libraries were quantified using a Qubit 3.0 fluorometer, sized with a Bioanalyzer 2100, and then quantified again using the KAPA Library Quantification kit. A separate single-read 150-cycle Illumina NextSeq 550 flow cell was used to sequence each immunoSEQ 96-well plate. Regarding the original processing steps: Because only junctional sequences without quality scores were contained in the immunoSEQ output, filtering matching that applied to full-length reads could not be performed. To assign V/J genes and CDR3, sequences were annotated using PyIR, a Python wrapper for IgBLAST v1.9, with IMGT germline references. Reads were removed for weak V/J assignments (E-value above 1e-6), missing CDR3, stop codons, out-of-frame junctions, or ambiguous translated residues. V3J clonotypes were defined by identical inferred V gene, J gene, and CDR3 amino acid sequence. To compute the percentage overlap between repertoires, the number of shared unique clonotypes was divided by the size of the smaller repertoire. Richness of each repertoire was evaluated using RTK rarefaction, the Chao1 estimator, and Recon v2.1 estimates of unobserved clonotypes. OLGA was used to compute generation probabilities for all TCRbeta clonotypes that the gDNA method yielded from a handful of donors. The source is immuneACCESS, and TCRdb retained only in-frame sequences with V and J called. Part of the clones is not carried over; for the studies checked, unresolved V genes explain less than half of this, and the remainder is unexplained. D and trimming come from the DNA, and the V and J calls and clone size come from that table. This sample holds millions of clones; 85% to 95% were observed only once. 0.13% of the sample is taken by the ten largest.

As concerns this clone: Its target antigen remains unknown. No base quality information exists; no much larger clone differs at one position.

The donors were healthy, HIV-negative adults with no recently reported acute infections or vaccinations. Only Caucasian adults living in Nashville, Tennessee, USA were represented among the donors. CD4+ T cells were enriched by magnetic negative selection, after which naive cells were positively selected on CD45RA and the negative fraction was taken as the memory subset. After blood collection by leukapheresis, PBMCs were isolated using Ficoll-Histopaque density gradient centrifugation and then cryopreserved in the vapor phase of liquid nitrogen. Analytical flow cytometry was used to check the purity and quantity of each magnetically sorted T cell population. Genomic DNA was isolated from every sorted fraction and measured by UV absorbance on a Nanodrop 2000c. What the work shows at the level of the full study, not this receptor alone: The genetic and exposure-history diversity represented was limited by the small number of donors. Even with the large sequencing depth, rarefaction of the sorted-subset datasets indicated that sequencing was incomplete. Sampling was restricted to blood, and TCR repertoires in tissue are likely to differ from TCR repertoires in blood. Naive subsets generally had larger estimated clonotype richness than memory subsets. Higher generation probabilities were observed for clonotypes shared by all four sorted-subset donors than for non-shared clonotypes. Roughly 5.2% of naive CD4, roughly 3.6% of naive CD8, around 2.3% of memory CD4, and about 0.4% of memory CD8 clonotypes were shared across a handful of donors. Pairwise subsampling indicated that sequencing depth was expected to affect the degree of clonotype sharing among donors.

From V the trimming removes 1 base and from J it removes 3 bases, while the gene matches leave 9 bases of the junction unaccounted for. From the cysteine through the phenylalanine, the CDR3 covers 16 amino acids. Solely the CDR3 DNA is kept, with 48 bases framed from the first base. The germline V gene yields MDHEN for CDR1 and SYDVKM for CDR2. What was sequenced was naive CD4+ T cells sorted from blood. The sample's cell subset or site label, decoded: CD45RA+ positively selected. The chain employs TRBV28 and TRBJ2-7, and TRBD1 matches 7 of the central bases. The sequence was collected from a man in his late teens or twenties in good health. The DNA is as follows: TGTGCCAGCAGTTTATACCTCGGGACAGTGCTCTACGAGCAGTACTTC. This codes for CASSLYLGTVLYEQYF.